A selection of T cell receptor beta chains follows, all from one sample in a study of TIL therapy for anti-PD-1-resistant metastatic lung cancer. The data were produced by immunoSEQ multiplex PCR, yet TCRdb's version contains in-frame clones alone and is incomplete. The data contain about 21,000 clones, around 71% of them singletons. Here the sequenced sample was blood, taken at baseline. These TCRs come from a person aged 25 to 79 with non-small cell lung cancer. Each CDR3 is given with its conserved first and last residue. The order of the fields is CDR3 length, V gene, J gene, CDR3 protein.

17	TRBV4-3	TRBJ2-1	CASSQDSSRTFYNEQFF
12	TRBV3-1/TRBV3-2	TRBJ2-5	CASSQDQKTQYF
14	TRBV2	TRBJ2-1	CASSEAGWTNEQFF
14	TRBV9	TRBJ2-3	CASNRGRNLDTQYF
15	TRBV7-3	TRBJ2-1	CASSLTGQGLGEQFF
13	TRBV18	TRBJ1-2	CASSSLKPYGYTF
16	TRBV30	TRBJ2-1	CAWSPLGGFEDNEQFF
15	TRBV9	TRBJ1-2	CASSPHLEEYYGYTF
15	TRBV3-1/TRBV3-2	TRBJ2-1	CASSRQGLSYNEQFF
16	TRBV9	TRBJ1-1	CASSQGGPNTSPEAFF
14	TRBV10-2	TRBJ2-2	CASGGQGGTGELFF
14	TRBV7-8	TRBJ2-5	CASTIGATAETQYF
14	TRBV2	TRBJ2-3	CASTPLRGTDTQYF
17	TRBV6-4	TRBJ2-6	CASSATGGYAGANVLTF
11	TRBV12-3/TRBV12-4	TRBJ2-2	CASRRSGELFF
15	TRBV3-1/TRBV3-2	TRBJ2-7	CASSRERSVSYEQYF
15	TRBV5-5	TRBJ2-1	CASSFRDRTYNEQFF
19	TRBV7-8	TRBJ1-4	CASSLRQGVRLTTNEKLFF
13	TRBV3-1/TRBV3-2	TRBJ2-7	CASSQFLGSEQYF
14	TRBV10-2	TRBJ2-7	CASRPSGQGEEQYF
16	TRBV6-2/TRBV6-3	TRBJ2-5	CASSYGRGPRQETQYF
16	TRBV4-1	TRBJ2-1	CASSRPWGVSYNEQFF
16	TRBV25-1	TRBJ1-4	CASSEHRTATNEKLFF
14	TRBV7-2	TRBJ1-6	CASSLRFDNSPLHF
16	TRBV5-1	TRBJ1-4	CASSSNPRTDNEKLFF
13	TRBV29-1	TRBJ1-2	CSVGGLLGYGYTF
14	TRBV5-1	TRBJ2-5	CASSSFSGGETQYF
15	TRBV6-1	TRBJ2-1	CASSEGTSAYNEQFF
15	TRBV10-3	TRBJ2-3	CAISRLAGAPDTQYF
15	TRBV3-1/TRBV3-2	TRBJ1-6	CASSQERQGLLALHF
14	TRBV5-5	TRBJ1-1	CASSLHYRDTEAFF
15	TRBV5-4	TRBJ1-4	CASSLEMGAYEKLFF
17	TRBV15	TRBJ2-3	CATSSRAPGLPIDTQYF
14	TRBV4-2	TRBJ1-5	CASSQEIRHQPQHF
16	TRBV14	TRBJ1-4	CASSQVKGASNEKLFF
17	TRBV7-2	TRBJ1-1	CASSLLGPRQGYTEAFF
13	TRBV2	TRBJ2-5	CASGTVSRETQYF
15	TRBV28	TRBJ1-6	CASSLSGGSGSPLHF
14	TRBV11-3	TRBJ1-1	CASSFGREGTEAFF
12	TRBV2	TRBJ1-6	CARGQINSPLHF
12	TRBV30	TRBJ2-1	CAWSVRYNEQFF
17	TRBV9	TRBJ1-3	CASSPTALTKMGNTIYF